The next 6 T cell receptor beta chains were all read from a single sample in a study of beta chain features in type 1 diabetes. For these receptors, no antigen is known. Reverse transcribing all isolated RNA meant expressed TCRB transcripts were sequenced. Measured with immunoSEQ multiplex PCR; TCRdb has only the in-frame clones, and not every one. The table includes roughly 340,000 clones, about 14% detected once. Overall study results and limits: All four CD4+ subsets from Type 1 diabetes patients carried moderately but significantly shorter TCRB CDR3s.

Sequencing input: naive CD4+ T cells from blood. These receptors came from a woman aged 18-29 years with type 1 diabetes.

This clone was observed a handful of times. Germline is not matched at one junction end, which may reflect a read error. The chain links TRBV7-3 to TRBJ2-7, with 8 bases aligning to TRBD1. This CDR3 is 15 amino acids long. Germline V gene sequence: CDR1 SGHTA, CDR2 FQGTGA. CDR3 amino acids: CASSLTGGITYEQYF. Written as DNA, the CDR3 is TGTGCCAGCAGTTTAACAGGGGGAATTACCTACGAGCAGTACTTC.

The chain has TRBV4-3 and TRBJ1-5; possible D gene TRBD1, 6 bases. From germline, CDR1 is LGHNA and CDR2 YSLEER. The CDR3 has 16 amino acids. Deletions cut 0 bases from V and 3 bases from J, with 12 bases between. This chain's CDR3 is CASSQDLRTVNQPQHF. CDR3 coding DNA: TGCGCCAGCAGCCAAGATTTGCGGACAGTCAATCAGCCCCAGCATTTT.

The chain carries TRBV2 and TRBJ2-1; D may be TRBD2 (6 bases). From germline, CDR1 is SNHLY and CDR2 FYNNEI. Trimming took off 7 bases at V and 0 bases at J, with 13 bases between the two ends. This CDR3 is 15 amino acids long. CDR3 in DNA: TGTGCCAGCATTAGTAGCGGCAGCTCCTACAATGAGCAGTTCTTC. Its protein is CASISSGSSYNEQFF.

There are a few counts of this clone. J is TRBJ2-3 and V is TRBV11-2; TRBD1 agrees at 9 bases. The CDR3 has 15 residues. Germline-derived CDR1 and CDR2 are SGHAT and FQNNGV. V shed 4 bases, J shed 2 bases, and the junction held 4 bases outside the gene matches. The chain's CDR3 is CASSSGQGYTDTQYF. Written as DNA, the CDR3 is TGTGCCAGCAGCTCGGGACAGGGATACACAGATACGCAGTATTTT.

The chain is built from TRBV6-6 and TRBJ2-5; TRBD1 matches at 7 bases. The CDR3 is 15 amino acids. V lost 5 bases to trimming and J lost 0 bases; unmatched junction nucleotides: 6. Germline CDR1 reads MNHNY; CDR2 reads SVGAGI (reference sequence). In nucleotides, the CDR3 is TGTGCCAGCAGTGAGGACAGGCGGGACCAAGAGACCCAGTACTTC. This encodes CASSEDRRDQETQYF.

The chain has TRBV9 and TRBJ2-2; D may be TRBD1 (6 bases). The CDR3 is made up of 16 amino acids. V dropped 1 base and J dropped 1 base, with 11 bases sitting between them. CDR1 SGDLS and CDR2 YYNGEE come from the germline V gene. The CDR3 protein is CASSVWEQGNTGELFF. The DNA of the CDR3 is TGTGCCAGCAGCGTATGGGAACAGGGGAACACCGGGGAGCTGTTTTTT. The full variable domain, in which reference TRBV9 and TRBJ2-2 provide the parts outside the CDR3, is DSGVTQTPKHLITATGQRVTLRCSPRSGDLSVYWYQQSLDQGLQFLIQYYNGEERAKGNILERFSAQQFPDLHSELNLSSLELGDSALYFCASSVWEQGNTGELFFGEGSRLTVL.